These T cell receptor beta chains were read from a single sample in a study of shared clonotypes between healthy human individuals. The method was immunoSEQ multiplex PCR; TCRdb's version includes in-frame clones alone and lacks a portion of them. This table holds roughly 2.4 million clones, approximately 94% found once. Input material: naive CD4+ T cells sorted from blood. The receptors originated from a man between 18 and 29 years old in good health. The CDR3 runs from the conserved cysteine through the conserved F or W. The order of the fields is V gene, D gene, J gene, clone size, CDR3 DNA, CDR3 protein. A D gene is named only where the DNA matches it firmly. Not every row has a clone size; where given, it reads once, few, many or a size class.

TRBV5-6,-,TRBJ2-7,-,TGTGCCAGCAGGTCAGGGTTGTCCTACGAGCAGTACTTC,CASRSGLSYEQYF
TRBV20-1,-,TRBJ2-7,-,TGCAGTGGTACAGTGGAGTACGAGCAGTACTTC,CSGTVEYEQYF
TRBV6-6,TRBD2,TRBJ2-5,-,TGTGCCAGCAAGGTCACTAGCGGGAAAGAGACCCAGTACTTC,CASKVTSGKETQYF
TRBV7-8,-,TRBJ1-4,-,TGTGCCAGCAGCTTAGCGAATGAAAAACTGTTTTTT,CASSLANEKLFF
TRBV30,TRBD1,TRBJ1-5,-,TGTGCCTGGAGCGACAGGGCGTCCCAGCCCCAGCATTTT,CAWSDRASQPQHF
TRBV9,TRBD1,TRBJ2-1,-,TGTGCCAGCAGCGTAGACCCACCTTCGGGACAGGGGAACTACAATGAGCAGTTCTTC,CASSVDPPSGQGNYNEQFF
TRBV25-1,-,TRBJ2-7,few,TGTGCCAGCAGTGCCGGACGGGCGGGGGAGCAGTACTTC,CASSAGRAGEQYF
TRBV7-3,-,TRBJ2-1,-,TGTGCCAGCAGCTCCCTCTCCGGAGGTAGTTCCTACAATGAGCAGTTCTTC,CASSSLSGGSSYNEQFF
TRBV5-4,-,TRBJ1-2,-,TGTGCCAGCAGCTTGGGTGGCAGGGCCCGCTATGGCTACACCTTC,CASSLGGRARYGYTF
TRBV12-5,TRBD1,TRBJ1-2,-,TGTGCTAGTGGTTTGTCCTCAGGGGGCGGCAGGTACACCTTC,CASGLSSGGGRYTF
TRBV19,-,TRBJ1-2,-,TGTGCCAGTAGTCATCGGAAGGCTGGCTACACCTTC,CASSHRKAGYTF
TRBV9,-,TRBJ2-1,-,TGTGCCAGCAGCGTTTCGGGAGTCTCCTACAATGAGCAGTTCTTC,CASSVSGVSYNEQFF
TRBV30,-,TRBJ1-5,-,TGTGCCTGGAGCGCGACACGGGAAGGGCCCCAGCATTTT,CAWSATREGPQHF
TRBV7-2,-,TRBJ1-6,once,TGTGCCAGCTCCGCCCCAGGCCCCTATAATTCACCCCTCCACTTT,CASSAPGPYNSPLHF
TRBV5-1,TRBD1,TRBJ2-7,-,TGCGCCAGCAGCCCGGGACAGGGATCCTACGAGCAGTACTTC,CASSPGQGSYEQYF
TRBV6-5,-,TRBJ2-5,-,TGTGCCAGCAGTACCGGACAGCCCCAAGAGACCCAGTACTTC,CASSTGQPQETQYF
TRBV18,TRBD2,TRBJ2-3,-,TGTGCCAGCTCACCACTGGCGGGAGCGGGAGATACGCAGTATTTT,CASSPLAGAGDTQYF
TRBV5-1,TRBD1,TRBJ2-7,-,TGCGCCAGCAGCTCGGGACAGGGGGCGCTTGGCGAGCAGTACTTC,CASSSGQGALGEQYF
TRBV4-3,-,TRBJ1-2,-,TGCGCCAGCAGCCAGTACCCGGGTCCCTATGGCTACACCTTC,CASSQYPGPYGYTF
TRBV5-6,-,TRBJ2-1,-,TGTGCCAGCAGCCCCCGGTCCGGGGCCCGAAGGGTCAATGAGCAGTTCTTC,CASSPRSGARRVNEQFF
TRBV10-3,TRBD2,TRBJ2-7,-,TGTGCCATCAGCGGGACTAAGACCTACGAGCAGTACTTC,CAISGTKTYEQYF
TRBV14,-,TRBJ2-7,-,TGTGCCAGCAGCCAAGGAACGAGGACCGAGTACGAGCAGTACTTC,CASSQGTRTEYEQYF
TRBV11-3,-,TRBJ2-3,-,TGTGCCAGCAGCCCCCGGCAAACAGATACGCAGTATTTT,CASSPRQTDTQYF
TRBV6-5,-,TRBJ1-2,-,TGTGCCAGCAGTTACTCGGGCCCTTTCTATGGCTACACCTTC,CASSYSGPFYGYTF
TRBV7-2,TRBD1,TRBJ2-5,-,TGTGCCAGCAGCTCAGGGACAGGGGGGCAAGAGACCCAGTACTTC,CASSSGTGGQETQYF
TRBV19,TRBD1,TRBJ1-6,-,TGTGCCAGTACCCCGGGACAGGGCCCCTTCGGATCACCCCTCCACTTT,CASTPGQGPFGSPLHF
TRBV5-6,-,TRBJ1-5,-,TGTGCCAGCAGCTCCCGACGACAGGTACATTTTCAGCCCCAGCATTTT,CASSSRRQVHFQPQHF
TRBV25-1,-,TRBJ1-1,-,TGTGCCAGCAGTGATACGTGGAGTCCGGGACTCGCTGCTTTCTTT,CASSDTWSPGLAAFF
TRBV7-8,-,TRBJ1-4,-,TGTGCCAGCAGCTTAGTGGGGGGCAAGAATGAAAAACTGTTTTTT,CASSLVGGKNEKLFF
TRBV7-9,-,TRBJ1-4,-,TGTGCCAGTACAGTTGCAACTAATGAAAAACTGTTTTTT,CASTVATNEKLFF
TRBV18,-,TRBJ2-7,-,TGTGCCAGCTCACTGCAGGGACAAGGAAGCTCCTACGAGCAGTACTTC,CASSLQGQGSSYEQYF
TRBV20-1,-,TRBJ2-3,-,TGCAGTGCTAGGCTAGCCGGGGGGCAGTATTTT,CSARLAGGQYF
TRBV29-1,TRBD2,TRBJ2-5,-,TGCAGCTCAGCGGGGGGGAAAGAGACCCAGTACTTC,CSSAGGKETQYF
TRBV13,-,TRBJ1-3,-,TGTGCCAGCAGCGAGGTAGCAGGCAACACCATATATTTT,CASSEVAGNTIYF
TRBV9,TRBD2,TRBJ2-3,-,TGTGCCAGCAGCCCCGGGGATAGCGGGAGAACAGATACGCAGTATTTT,CASSPGDSGRTDTQYF
TRBV30,TRBD2,TRBJ2-7,-,TGTGCCTGGAGTCAAAGACTAGCCACCGAGCAGTACTTC,CAWSQRLATEQYF
TRBV7-9,TRBD1,TRBJ1-2,-,TGTGCCAGCAGCTTAGTAGCCGGGACAGATCTTAACTATGGCTACACCTTC,CASSLVAGTDLNYGYTF
TRBV5-1,-,TRBJ2-7,-,TGCGCCAGCAGCGTGACAGGGAGGTCCTACGAGCAGTACTTC,CASSVTGRSYEQYF
TRBV7-3,-,TRBJ1-6,-,TGTGCCAGCAGCTTAGAGGGACATAATTCACCCCTCCACTTT,CASSLEGHNSPLHF
TRBV7-9,TRBD2,TRBJ2-5,-,TGTGCCAGCAGCTTACGGCTAGCGGCACAAGAGACCCAGTACTTC,CASSLRLAAQETQYF
TRBV10-3,-,TRBJ1-2,-,TGTGCCATCAGTGTCCTAGAGGGTGGCTACACCTTC,CAISVLEGGYTF
TRBV2,-,TRBJ1-4,-,TGTGCCAGCAGTGAAAGCGAAAAACTGTTTTTT,CASSESEKLFF
TRBV19,-,TRBJ1-1,-,TGTGCCAGTGGGCGCGGCGCTGAAGCTTTCTTT,CASGRGAEAFF
TRBV2,TRBD2,TRBJ2-1,-,TGTGCCGGGTTGGGACTATCCTACAATGAGCAGTTCTTC,CAGLGLSYNEQFF
TRBV27,-,TRBJ2-4,-,TGTGCCAGTGCACAGGTACTAGCCAAAAACATTCAGTACTTC,CASAQVLAKNIQYF
TRBV9,-,TRBJ2-5,-,TGTGCCAGCAGCGTAGGGGTGGTACAAGAGACCCAGTACTTC,CASSVGVVQETQYF
TRBV28,-,TRBJ2-5,-,TGTGCCAGCAGTGAGAGTACTGGCCAAGAGACCCAGTACTTC,CASSESTGQETQYF
TRBV6-6,-,TRBJ2-5,-,TGTGCCAGCAGCCGGGACGCTTCACAAGAGACCCAGTACTTC,CASSRDASQETQYF
TRBV5-8,-,TRBJ2-1,-,TGTGCCAGCAGCTCCCTGCTCCCAACCAGCTCCTACAATGAGCAGTTCTTC,CASSSLLPTSSYNEQFF
TRBV19,TRBD2,TRBJ2-7,-,TGTGCCAGTGGGCCGGGGGGGACCTACGAGCAGTACTTC,CASGPGGTYEQYF
TRBV28,TRBD1,TRBJ2-7,once,TGTGCCAGCAGTCCCCTGGACAGGGTGAGGTACGAGCAGTACTTC,CASSPLDRVRYEQYF
TRBV5-1,TRBD1,TRBJ2-5,-,TGCGCCAGCAGCGAGCCGGGACAGAAAGAGACCCAGTACTTC,CASSEPGQKETQYF
TRBV5-5,-,TRBJ2-3,-,TGTGCCAGCAGTTACGGCCCGGGGGGCACAGATACGCAGTATTTT,CASSYGPGGTDTQYF
TRBV18,TRBD2,TRBJ2-1,-,TGTGCCAGCTCACCACCGTCGCTAGCGGGAGGTAATGAGCAGTTCTTC,CASSPPSLAGGNEQFF
TRBV5-8,-,TRBJ1-5,-,TGTGCCAGCAAAATAGGGCAGGGCCTAGGTCAGCCCCAGCATTTT,CASKIGQGLGQPQHF
TRBV6-6,-,TRBJ2-7,-,TGTGCCAGCAGCCGGACGGACGGCTACGAGCAGTACTTC,CASSRTDGYEQYF
TRBV9,TRBD2,TRBJ2-7,-,TGTGCCAGCAGCGCGGCCGGGACTAGGACGTACGAGCAGTACTTC,CASSAAGTRTYEQYF
TRBV6-5,-,TRBJ2-7,-,TGTGCCAGCAGTTACAAAGGACTGGCCTACGAGCAGTACTTC,CASSYKGLAYEQYF
TRBV18,-,TRBJ2-7,-,TGTGCCAGCTCACCACCGTCGGGGACCGAGCAGTACTTC,CASSPPSGTEQYF